The following is a TCR beta chain sequence with its context. Its antigen is as yet unknown. The cDNA for TCR beta came from 5'RACE template switching with UMIs. TCRdb reprocessed the 5' RACE reads; each CDR3 protein has one entry and no DNA is given. This sample lists around 280,000 distinct CDR3 sequences; its ten largest clones have 0.39%. Germline lookup yields CDR1 MNHEY and CDR2 SVGAGI. The CDR3 is made up of 17 amino acids. This entry comes from a study of T cells expressing NK-cell markers. The study, taken as a whole, reports: HCMV specificity of the expanded NKG2C+ T cell clones was not established. Several donors' CD3+CD56-NKG2C+ cells were dominated by the same clonotypes.

Material: blood T cells: a sorted CD56 or NKG2C T cell subset, CD4+ or CD8+ T cells, or bulk PBMC T cells (not recorded which). J is TRBJ1-5 and V is TRBV6-5; TCRdb reports TRBD1, a call that lacks DNA to check it against. This receptor was identified in a man in his late teens or twenties in good health. The CDR3 here is CASSYVQGALSNQPQHF.